The 6 T cell receptor beta chains below all came from one sample that was sequenced in a study of blood T cell repertoires in COVID-19 (TCRdb year 2020). The library was produced with the immunoSEQ multiplex PCR assay. TCRdb limited this immuneACCESS table to in-frame rearrangements with V and J called. A share of clones is missing; checked studies link under half to unresolved V genes, and the rest is unexplained. The sample table records approximately 260,000 clones; around 90% of these occur just once. Under 2.5% of the sample comes from the top ten. Sequences were obtained from peripheral blood. The receptors shown here come from a woman aged 55 to 70 with COVID-19, enrolled during active disease.

The chain has TRBV4-3 and TRBJ1-1; TRBD1 matches 7 bases. Germline lookup yields CDR1 LGHNA and CDR2 YSLEER. The CDR3 has 17 amino acids. With V trimmed by 0 bases and J by 1 base, 8 bases remained unmatched. The CDR3 coding sequence is TGCGCCAGCAGCCAAGATCTGACAGGGCTAAAGAACACTGAAGCTTTCTTT. Translation gives CASSQDLTGLKNTEAFF.

The chain links TRBV3-1 (or the pseudogene TRBV3-2) to TRBJ1-5; D is undetermined. This CDR3 comprises 13 residues. V shed 1 base and J shed 7 bases, with 8 bases lying between them. Germline lookup yields CDR1 LGHDT and CDR2 YNNKEL (reference sequence). CDR3 residues: CASSQAVGQPQHF. CDR3 in DNA: TGTGCCAGCAGCCAAGCGGTCGGGCAGCCCCAGCATTTT.

The CDR3 bases are TGTGCCAGCAGCTTACCCCTACCGCGACAGGAAAACTATGGCTACACCTTC. Translating gives CASSLPLPRQENYGYTF. The rearrangement joins TRBV13 to TRBJ1-2, with D possibly TRBD1 on 6 matching bases. The CDR3 runs to 17 residues. Per germline, CDR1 PRHDT and CDR2 FYEKMQ (reference sequence). Trimming pared 2 bases from V and 2 bases from J, leaving 18 bases between. The full variable domain, with the rest looked up from reference TRBV13 and TRBJ1-2, is AAGVIQSPRHLIKEKRETATLKCYPIPRHDTVYWYQQGPGQDPQFLISFYEKMQSDKGSIPDRFSAQQFSDYHSELNMSSLELGDSALYFCASSLPLPRQENYGYTFGSGTRLTVV.

V and J are TRBV6-2 or TRBV6-3 and TRBJ1-3; maybe TRBD1 (5 bases). The CDR3 has 13 amino acids. The germline V gene has CDR1 MNHEY and CDR2 SVGEGT. V gave up 0 bases and J gave up 10 bases, with 10 bases separating them. CDR3 loop: CASSYSTGETIYF. The CDR3 DNA follows: TGTGCCAGCAGTTACTCGACGGGGGAAACCATATATTTT.

The chain combines TRBV7-9 with TRBJ1-3; D gene unclear. Germline CDR1 reads SEHNR; CDR2 reads FQNEAQ (reference sequence). This CDR3 is 15 amino acids long. Between the trimmed V and J ends, which lost 3 bases and 0 bases, there was a span of 9 bases. The CDR3 nucleotides are TGTGCCAGCAGCTTCGAGGAAGGCTCTGGAAACACCATATATTTT. Its protein product is CASSFEEGSGNTIYF.

The chain has TRBV2 and TRBJ2-1; the D gene is possibly TRBD2 (5 bases). Trimming shortened V by 6 bases and J by 2 bases, and 11 bases separated the two germline ends. CDR1 is SNHLY and CDR2 is FYNNEI in the germline V gene. The CDR3 has 14 residues. This CDR3 reads CASRGRLTYNEQFF. Here the CDR3 DNA reads TGTGCCAGCAGAGGGAGACTAACCTACAATGAGCAGTTCTTC.